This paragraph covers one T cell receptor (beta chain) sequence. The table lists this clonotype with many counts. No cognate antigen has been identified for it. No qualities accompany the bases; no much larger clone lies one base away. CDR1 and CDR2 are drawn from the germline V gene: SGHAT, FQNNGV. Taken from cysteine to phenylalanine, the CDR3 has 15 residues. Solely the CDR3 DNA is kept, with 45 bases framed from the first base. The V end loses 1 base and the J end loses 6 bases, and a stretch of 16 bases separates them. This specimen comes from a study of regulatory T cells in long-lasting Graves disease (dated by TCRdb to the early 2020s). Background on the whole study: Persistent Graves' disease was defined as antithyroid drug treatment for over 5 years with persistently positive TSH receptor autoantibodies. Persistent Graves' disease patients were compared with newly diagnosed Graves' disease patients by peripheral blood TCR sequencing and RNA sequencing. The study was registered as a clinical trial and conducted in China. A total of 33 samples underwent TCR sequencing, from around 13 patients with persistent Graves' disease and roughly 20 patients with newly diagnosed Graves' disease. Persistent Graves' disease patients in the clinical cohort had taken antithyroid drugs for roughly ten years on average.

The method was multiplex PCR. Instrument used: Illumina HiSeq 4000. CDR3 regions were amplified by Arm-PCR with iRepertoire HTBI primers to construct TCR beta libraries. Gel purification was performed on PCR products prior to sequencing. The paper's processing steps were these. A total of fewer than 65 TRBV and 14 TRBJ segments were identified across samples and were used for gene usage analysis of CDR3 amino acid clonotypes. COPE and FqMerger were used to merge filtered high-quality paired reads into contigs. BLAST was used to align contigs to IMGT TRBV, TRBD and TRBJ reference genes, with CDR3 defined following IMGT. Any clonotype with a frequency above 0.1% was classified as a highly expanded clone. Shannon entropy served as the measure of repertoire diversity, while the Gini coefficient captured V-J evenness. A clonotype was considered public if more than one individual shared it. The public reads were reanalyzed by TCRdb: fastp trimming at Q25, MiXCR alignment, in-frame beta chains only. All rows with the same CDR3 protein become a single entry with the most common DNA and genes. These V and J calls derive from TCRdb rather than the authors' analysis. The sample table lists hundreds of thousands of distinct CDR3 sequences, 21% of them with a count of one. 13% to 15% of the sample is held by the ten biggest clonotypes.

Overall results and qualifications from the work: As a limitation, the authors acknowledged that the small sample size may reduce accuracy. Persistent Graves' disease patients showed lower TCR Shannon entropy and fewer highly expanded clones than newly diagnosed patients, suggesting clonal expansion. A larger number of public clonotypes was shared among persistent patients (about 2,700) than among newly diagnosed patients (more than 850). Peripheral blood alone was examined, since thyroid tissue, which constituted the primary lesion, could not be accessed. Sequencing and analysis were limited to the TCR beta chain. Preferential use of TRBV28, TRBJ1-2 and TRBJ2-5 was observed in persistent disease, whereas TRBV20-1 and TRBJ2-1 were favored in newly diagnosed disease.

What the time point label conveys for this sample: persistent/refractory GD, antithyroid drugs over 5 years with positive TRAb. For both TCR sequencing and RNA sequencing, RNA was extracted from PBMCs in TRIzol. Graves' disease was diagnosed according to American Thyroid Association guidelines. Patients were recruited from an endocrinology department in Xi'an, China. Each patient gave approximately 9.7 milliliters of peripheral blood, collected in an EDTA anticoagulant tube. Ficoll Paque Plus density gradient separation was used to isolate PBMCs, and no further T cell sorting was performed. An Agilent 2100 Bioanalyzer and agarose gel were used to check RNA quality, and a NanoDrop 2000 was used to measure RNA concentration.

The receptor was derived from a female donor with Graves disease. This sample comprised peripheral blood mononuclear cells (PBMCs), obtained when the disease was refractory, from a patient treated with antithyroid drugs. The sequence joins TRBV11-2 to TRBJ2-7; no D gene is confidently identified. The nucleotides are TGTGCCAGCAGCTTAGTGCGGATCCCCGGCCTCGAGCAGTACTTC. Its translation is CASSLVRIPGLEQYF.